This T cell receptor beta chain is from a study of identical twins. Template switching introduced a universal primer site, and the cDNA bore unique molecular identifiers. TCRdb independently ran MiXCR on the 5' RACE reads; one entry per CDR3 protein. The table includes hundreds of thousands of distinct CDR3 sequences, 5.5% to 8% detected once. This clonotype was seen a few times. Its antigen is as yet unknown. Study observations and caveats: A cross-sectional statistical analysis, not follow-up of the same donors, supported the conclusions.

In every case, the donor was a healthy Caucasian. The same specimen was also included in a second study, on yellow fever vaccine responses in identical twins. That paper notes: Reported findings indicate that twins' vaccine T cell responses seemed partially convergent, partially personalized.

This TCR came from a woman aged 18-29 years in good health. What was sequenced was memory (CD45RO+) T cells sorted from blood.

CDR3 DNA: TGTGCCAGCAGTTACGGGGGCCTCACCAGGCTCAATGAGCAGTTCTTC. Amino acids: CASSYGGLTRLNEQFF. The J gene is TRBJ2-1, the V gene TRBV6-5, with D possibly TRBD1 on 6 matching bases. The CDR3 runs to 16 residues. CDR1 MNHEY and CDR2 SVGAGI come from the germline V gene. V lost 2 bases, J lost 6 bases, and 17 bases lay in between.